The 23 T cell receptor beta chains below all came from one sample that was sequenced in a study of T-cell memory formation after mild COVID-19. TCRdb re-called the 5' RACE reads through MiXCR, storing one row per CDR3 protein. Of around 200,000 distinct CDR3 sequences in the sample, roughly 27% were seen once. Sequencing was carried out using PBMCs or a T cell subset sorted from them (not recorded which). All receptors derive from an adult woman who had mild COVID-19 (a few samples of this study predate the infection). Cell type and time point are not known.

This clonotype was seen a handful of times. The rearrangement links TRBV7-9 to TRBJ2-1; TRBD2 matches at 13 bases. The junction had 12 bases not matched to a gene; V was cut back by 9 bases and J by 7 bases. Germline CDR1 reads SEHNR; CDR2 reads FQNEAQ (reference sequence). The CDR3 has 16 residues. CDR3 coding DNA: TGTGCCAGTGCCGGGACTAGCGGGATGTTGTTGAATGAGCAGTTCTTC. Translated, it gives CASAGTSGMLLNEQFF.

The chain employs TRBV2 and TRBJ2-1; D is perhaps TRBD1 (6 bases). This CDR3 comprises 14 residues. Germline assignment: CDR1 SNHLY and CDR2 FYNNEI. V was trimmed by 6 bases and J by 8 bases, leaving 17 bases between them. CDR3 sequence reads: CASSDRSAGDEQFF. The CDR3 region has the DNA TGTGCCAGCAGCGACCGGAGCGCAGGGGATGAGCAGTTCTTC. Looking up the rest from reference TRBV2 and TRBJ2-1 gives the full variable domain: EPEVTQTPSHQVTQMGQEVILRCVPISNHLYFYWYRQILGQKVEFLVSFYNNEISEKSEIFDDQFSVERPDGSNFTLKIRSTKLEDSAMYFCASSDRSAGDEQFFGPGTRLTVL.

This clonotype was seen a few times. The V and J genes are TRBV20-1 and TRBJ2-3; D unclear. The germline V gene has CDR1 DFQATT and CDR2 SNEGSKA (reference sequence). This CDR3 comprises 11 residues. V was pared by 4 bases and J by 5 bases, with 7 bases between. For the CDR3, the DNA is TGCAGTGCTACTAGAAGAGATACGCAGTATTTT. The encoded protein is CSATRRDTQYF.

The V and J genes are TRBV5-1 and TRBJ1-1, with 7 bases identical to TRBD1. V trimming: 0 bases; J trimming: 4 bases; junction bases outside the gene matches: 12. Germline-derived CDR1 and CDR2 are SGHRS and YFSETQ. The CDR3 loop spans 17 amino acids. CDR3 DNA sequence: TGCGCCAGCAGCTTGGCCGAGGGGGCCCGGGGAAGCACTGAAGCTTTCTTT. Its protein is CASSLAEGARGSTEAFF.

The chain uses TRBV18 and TRBJ2-3; the D gene is possibly TRBD1 (7 bases). The V and J ends lost 0 bases and 4 bases respectively, with 17 bases between them. CDR1 KGHSH and CDR2 LQKENI come from the germline V gene. The CDR3 spans 17 residues. The DNA for the CDR3 is TGTGCCAGCTCACCACCCAGGGCAGGGGGAGGCGCAGATACGCAGTATTTT. Its protein product is CASSPPRAGGGADTQYF. Combining the CDR3 with reference TRBV18 and TRBJ2-3 gives the whole variable domain NAGVMQNPRHLVRRRGQEARLRCSPMKGHSHVYWYRQLPEEGLKFMVYLQKENIIDESGMPKERFSAEFPKEGPSILRIQQVVRGDSAAYFCASSPPRAGGGADTQYFGPGTRLTVL.

The chain couples TRBV27 to TRBJ2-7; the match to TRBD2 covers 8 bases. V trimming: 7 bases; J trimming: 6 bases; junction bases outside the gene matches: 14. This CDR3 spans 15 amino acids. Germline assignment: CDR1 MNHEY and CDR2 SMNVEV (reference sequence). The CDR3 protein is CASNSWGSGIVEQYF. CDR3 nucleotides: TGTGCCAGCAATTCCTGGGGTAGCGGGATTGTCGAGCAGTACTTC.

V is TRBV19 and J is TRBJ1-5; D unresolved. The CDR3 covers 14 residues. Germline V gene lookup returns CDR1 LNHDA and CDR2 SQIVND (reference sequence). The ends were cut back, 0 bases at V and 3 bases at J, with 6 bases in the middle. The CDR3 sequence is CASSIEGSNQPQHF. The DNA of the CDR3 is TGTGCCAGTAGTATAGAAGGGTCCAATCAGCCCCAGCATTTT.

The genes are TRBV6-5 and TRBJ2-1; D call uncertain. The CDR3 is made up of 12 amino acids. Deletions cut 8 bases from V and 15 bases from J, with 20 bases between. Germline assignment: CDR1 MNHEY and CDR2 SVGAGI. CDR3 protein: CASRDGFSLPFF. CDR3 DNA: TGTGCCAGCCGCGATGGGTTTAGCCTCCCGTTCTTC.

The V gene is TRBV29-1, the J gene TRBJ1-5, with D possibly TRBD1 on 5 matching bases. Trimming stripped 7 bases from V and 5 bases from J, with 15 bases between. Germline V gene data show CDR1 as SQVTM and CDR2 as ANQGSEA. The CDR3 has 13 residues. In DNA form, the CDR3 reads TGCAGCGCTAGGGACTCCCTGGATCAGCCCCAGCATTTT. Translated: CSARDSLDQPQHF.

The V call is TRBV6-1, the J call TRBJ2-7; D is possibly TRBD1 (6 bases). Germline CDR1 reads MNHNS; CDR2 reads SASEGT. CDR3 size: 15 residues. Trimming took 1 base from V and 3 from J, leaving 13 bases between them. The CDR3 region is CASSEGGHTIYEQYF. In DNA form, the CDR3 reads TGTGCCAGCAGTGAAGGGGGACATACCATCTACGAGCAGTACTTC.

V and J are TRBV21-1 and TRBJ2-2; whether TRBD2, the table's D call, matches the DNA was not checked. TRBV21-1 is designated a pseudogene. This CDR3 region has 17 residues. The CDR3 DNA sequence: TGTGCCAGCAGCAAAGGGGCCCCGGGGGAGGGCACCGGGGAGCTGTTTTTT. Protein: CASSKGAPGEGTGELFF.

This clonotype appeared a few times. The chain recombines TRBV4-1 with TRBJ2-5, with a possible D match to TRBD2 (6 bases). Germline V gene sequence: CDR1 MGHRA, CDR2 YSYEKL. The CDR3 is 15 residues long. Trimming shortened V by 4 bases and J by 4 bases, and 16 bases separated the two germline ends. CDR3 bases: TGCGCCAGCAGCCTCCGGGGGACGGGTCCAGAGACCCAGTACTTC. Translated: CASSLRGTGPETQYF.

This sequence joins TRBV6-2 or TRBV6-3 and TRBJ2-7; TRBD2 matches 7 bases. The CDR3 sequence is 13 residues long. Trimming removed 6 bases from V and 7 bases from J; junction bases left unmatched: 9. Germline values: CDR1 MNHEY, CDR2 SVGEGT. The CDR3 nucleotides read TGTGCCAGCAGCACCGGGACTACGGGGGAGCAGTACTTC. It translates to CASSTGTTGEQYF.

V gene TRBV28 combines with J gene TRBJ1-5; D gene ambiguous. The CDR3 runs to 11 residues. The V end was cut by 2 bases, the J end by 7 bases, with 3 bases between. CDR1 is MDHEN and CDR2 is SYDVKM in the germline V gene. CDR3 nucleotides: TGTGCCAGCAGTTTAGAACAGCCCCAGCATTTT. Its protein is CASSLEQPQHF.

J is TRBJ2-1 and V is TRBV6-5, with TRBD2 identical over 11 bases. V trimming: 0 bases; J trimming: 3 bases; junction bases outside the gene matches: 1. The germline CDR1 and CDR2 sequences are MNHEY and SVGAGI. The length of the CDR3 is 16 residues. The CDR3 nucleotides read TGTGCCAGCAGTTACTCAACTAGCGGGAGCTACAATGAGCAGTTCTTC. This encodes CASSYSTSGSYNEQFF.

This clonotype has a count of ten or more. V is TRBV29-1 and J is TRBJ2-2; 10 bases are a match to TRBD2. This CDR3 is built from 17 residues. CDR1 and CDR2 from the germline V gene are SQVTM and ANQGSEA. V lost 0 bases to trimming and J lost 6 bases; unmatched junction nucleotides: 10. CDR3 coding DNA: TGCAGCGTTGAAGATCTATCCAGCGGGAGGGCCCCCGGGGAGCTGTTTTTT. Its protein product is CSVEDLSSGRAPGELFF.

This clonotype was seen only a few times. This chain uses TRBV14 with TRBJ2-2, with D unresolved. Germline V gives CDR1 SGHDN, CDR2 FVKESK. The CDR3 consists of 19 residues. Trimming shortened V by 0 bases and J by 5 bases, and 22 bases separated the two germline ends. CDR3 DNA: TGTGCCAGCAGCCAAGATCGGACCCTAGGTCCCTGGTGGACCGGGGAGCTGTTTTTT. This sequence encodes CASSQDRTLGPWWTGELFF.

The rearrangement uses TRBV12-3 or TRBV12-4 and TRBJ2-1, with a tentative D call TRBD2 (6 bases). Trimming removed 6 bases from V and 3 bases from J, with 9 bases in between. This CDR3 is built from 13 residues. The CDR3 here is CASSREYYNEQFF. In DNA, the CDR3 is TGTGCCAGCAGCCGGGAGTACTACAATGAGCAGTTCTTC.

The rearrangement links TRBV28 to TRBJ2-7, with TRBD1 identical over 8 bases. The germline V gene encodes CDR1 MDHEN and CDR2 SYDVKM. The CDR3 is 15 residues long. V shed 7 bases and J 4 bases; nucleotides not matched to a gene: 12. The CDR3 loop reads CASTTGGTGQYEQYF. CDR3 nucleotides: TGTGCCAGCACCACCGGCGGGACAGGACAATACGAGCAGTACTTC.

This chain joins TRBV15 and TRBJ1-1; D not resolved. This CDR3 is built from 12 residues. CDR1 and CDR2 from the germline V gene are LNHNV and YYDKDF (reference sequence). V gave up 0 bases and J gave up 5 bases, with 4 bases separating them. Here the CDR3 DNA reads TGTGCCACCAGCAGAGACTTAACTGAAGCTTTCTTT. Its translation: CATSRDLTEAFF.

In its sample, this clonotype was seen a few times. The rearrangement links TRBV7-2 to TRBJ2-4, with 9 bases matching TRBD1. CDR3 length equals 14 residues. V shed 5 bases and J 8 bases; nucleotides not matched to a gene: 7. Germline V gene data show CDR1 as SGHTA and CDR2 as FQGNSA. In DNA, the CDR3 is TGTGCCAGCAGCCCGCAATGGACAGGGGACATTCAGTACTTC. Residues: CASSPQWTGDIQYF.

This clonotype has a handful of counts. This sequence joins TRBV5-1 and TRBJ1-4, with 9 bases matching TRBD1. Germline CDR1 is SGHRS and CDR2 is YFSETQ. The CDR3 runs to 16 residues. V shed 0 bases, J shed 5 bases, and the junction held 5 bases outside the gene matches. This CDR3 is CASSLALGTGNEKLFF. The DNA of the CDR3 is TGCGCCAGCAGCTTGGCTCTCGGGACAGGGAATGAAAAACTGTTTTTT.

The J gene is TRBJ2-1, the V gene TRBV4-2; TRBD2 aligns across 11 bases. V lost 2 bases, J lost 10 bases, and 7 bases stayed unmatched. This CDR3 comprises 15 residues. The V gene's germline CDR1 is LGHNA and CDR2 YNFKEQ. The CDR3 DNA sequence: TGTGCCAGCAGCCAATCCCTAGCGGGGGGCTGGGAGCAGTTCTTC. Amino acid sequence: CASSQSLAGGWEQFF.